These 20 T cell receptor beta chains share one sample of origin, sequenced in a study of shared clonotypes between healthy human individuals. Here immunoSEQ multiplex PCR was the method, and the copy in TCRdb shows in-frame clones only, minus some. The repertoire holds more than 2 million clones, with 93% as singletons. The naive CD8 fraction comprised CD45RO-negative cells positively selected for CCR7 and excluded terminally differentiated effector memory CD45RA+ cells. The material sequenced was naive CD8+ T cells from PBMCs. The receptors come from a man aged 18 to 30 in good health. Some clones in this sample may be carry-over from other donors' samples.

This sequence joins TRBV25-1 and TRBJ2-5; the D call may be TRBD1 or TRBD2 (6 bases each). The CDR3 is 14 residues long. V lost 5 bases to trimming and J lost 5 bases, with 15 bases between them. Germline V gene data show CDR1 as MGHDK and CDR2 as SYGVNS. The CDR3 protein is CASSTGAGIETQYF. The DNA of the CDR3 is TGTGCCAGCAGTACGGGGGCTGGTATTGAGACCCAGTACTTC. The complete variable domain, with remaining parts taken from reference TRBV25-1 and TRBJ2-5, reads EADIYQTPRYLVIGTGKKITLECSQTMGHDKMYWYQQDPGMELHLIHYSYGVNSTEKGDLSSESTVSRIRTEHFPLTLESARPSHTSQYLCASSTGAGIETQYFGPGTRLLVL.

As regards this clone: Other DNA sequences in this sample translate to the same CDR3. The chain links TRBV11-2 to TRBJ2-5; the D is unclear. CDR1 is SGHAT, CDR2 FQNNGV, per germline. The CDR3 sequence is 11 residues long. The ends were cut back, 3 bases at V and 5 bases at J, with 4 bases in the middle. For the CDR3, the DNA is TGTGCCAGCAGCTTGGGTGAGACCCAGTACTTC. It translates to CASSLGETQYF.

V gene TRBV4-1 combines with J gene TRBJ2-5, with 9 bases fitting TRBD2. The CDR3 is 16 amino acids. Trimming took 2 bases from V and 2 from J; bases not matched to a gene: 6. CDR1 and CDR2 (germline): MGHRA, YSYEKL. CDR3 bases: TGCGCCAGCAGCCAATTTAGCGGGAGCCTTCAAGAGACCCAGTACTTC. It codes for CASSQFSGSLQETQYF.

The J gene is TRBJ2-7, the V gene TRBV28; the D gene is possibly TRBD1 (6 bases). The germline V gene encodes CDR1 MDHEN and CDR2 SYDVKM. The germline V and J ends were trimmed by 4 bases and 3 bases, with 13 bases remaining between them. The CDR3 loop spans 14 amino acids. CDR3 sequence: CASSSRQDVYEQYF. The CDR3 DNA is TGTGCCAGCAGTTCTCGACAGGATGTCTACGAGCAGTACTTC.

The genes are TRBV4-2 and TRBJ2-7; the D gene could be TRBD1 or TRBD2 (5 bases each). Trimming cost V 1 base and J 2 bases, with 12 bases left between them. This CDR3 region has 15 residues. CDR1 is LGHNA, CDR2 YNFKEQ, per germline. CDR3 protein: CASSQGRDHAYEQYF. CDR3 sequence (DNA): TGTGCCAGCAGCCAAGGACGGGACCACGCCTACGAGCAGTACTTC.

The DNA for the CDR3 is TGTGCCAGCAGCTTTGTGACTAGCCTGACCGGGGAGCTGTTTTTT. Translation: CASSFVTSLTGELFF. The chain couples TRBV11-2 to TRBJ2-2, with 7 nucleotides matching TRBD2. Unmatched junction bases numbered 6, after V lost 3 bases and J lost 5 bases. Germline loops: CDR1 SGHAT, CDR2 FQNNGV. The CDR3 runs 15 residues.

This clone was observed once. The CDR3 DNA is TGTGCCAGCAGCACCCCACGGGGACAGATCTCAAACGAGCAGTACTTC. Translating gives CASSTPRGQISNEQYF. The chain employs TRBV9 and TRBJ2-7, with 7 bases aligning to TRBD1. V dropped 4 bases and J dropped 5; count of bases not matched to a gene: 15. CDR1 SGDLS and CDR2 YYNGEE come from the germline V gene. This CDR3 spans 16 amino acids.

This rearrangement joins TRBV5-4 to TRBJ1-1, with 7 bases aligning to TRBD1. From germline, CDR1 is SGHNT and CDR2 YYREEE (reference sequence). The V and J ends lost 6 bases and 4 bases, in that order; junction bases with no gene match: 9. The CDR3 has 14 residues. Here the CDR3 DNA reads TGTGCCAGCACCACCGTCCAGGGGGGCACTGAAGCTTTCTTT. Protein: CASTTVQGGTEAFF.

The chain couples TRBV6-5 to TRBJ1-1; TRBD1 aligns across 7 bases. Germline assignment: CDR1 MNHEY and CDR2 SVGAGI. The CDR3 has 13 amino acids. V lost 6 bases, J lost 5 bases, and 6 bases stayed unmatched. CDR3: CASSTYRGTEAFF. The CDR3 bases are TGTGCCAGCAGCACCTACAGGGGAACTGAAGCTTTCTTT.

This clone was recorded once. This chain uses TRBV7-9 with TRBJ2-7; D is undetermined. V was shortened by 5 bases and J by 2 bases, with 13 bases between the two germline ends. The CDR3 runs 14 residues. Germline loops: CDR1 SEHNR, CDR2 FQNEAQ (reference sequence). The CDR3 DNA is TGTGCCAGCAGCCCCCCGGAAGGTCCCTACGAGCAGTACTTC. It encodes CASSPPEGPYEQYF.

The rearrangement uses TRBV14 and TRBJ2-7, with D perhaps assigned TRBD1 or TRBD2 (5 bases each). Germline V lookup: CDR1 SGHDN, CDR2 FVKESK. Trimming shortened V by 3 bases and J by 4 bases, and 16 bases separated the two germline ends. This CDR3 region has 15 residues. The CDR3: CASSQTQADTYEQYF. CDR3 DNA: TGTGCCAGCAGCCAGACCCAAGCGGACACATACGAGCAGTACTTC.

J is TRBJ2-3 and V is TRBV27; TRBD2 matches at 9 bases. The germline gives CDR1 MNHEY, CDR2 SMNVEV (reference sequence). CDR3 length equals 17 residues. V was pared by 3 bases and J by 6 bases, with 13 bases of the junction left unmatched. The CDR3 spells CASSLVPREGGSDTQYF. For the CDR3, the DNA is TGTGCCAGCAGTTTGGTCCCGCGGGAGGGCGGCAGCGATACGCAGTATTTT.

The sample holds one count of this clone. The chain couples TRBV5-5 to TRBJ1-3; D remains ambiguous. Germline V gene lookup returns CDR1 SGHKS and CDR2 YYEKEE (reference sequence). CDR3 length: 16 amino acids. V lost 0 bases and J 0 bases, leaving 10 bases between the germline ends. CDR3 residues: CASSLVGRASGNTIYF. DNA for the CDR3: TGTGCCAGCAGCTTGGTGGGTAGAGCCTCTGGAAACACCATATATTTT. Supplemented by reference TRBV5-5 and TRBJ1-3, the full variable domain reads DAGVTQSPTHLIKTRGQQVTLRCSPISGHKSVSWYQQVLGQGPQFIFQYYEKEERGRGNFPDRFSARQFPNYSSELNVNALLLGDSALYLCASSLVGRASGNTIYFGEGSWLTVV.

The chain is built from TRBV7-6 and TRBJ2-7; unclear D gene. This CDR3 is 15 amino acids long. Germline loops: CDR1 SGHVS, CDR2 FNYEAQ. The germline V and J ends were trimmed by 1 base and 1 base, with 11 bases remaining between them. CDR3 DNA: TGTGCCAGCAGCTTAGATAGGACGTTTTCCTACGAGCAGTACTTC. This gives the protein CASSLDRTFSYEQYF.

This clone occurred once. The V and J genes are TRBV18 and TRBJ2-2; D not certain. The CDR3 consists of 16 residues. Germline V gene data show CDR1 as KGHSH and CDR2 as LQKENI. Trimming shortened V by 1 base and J by 1 base, and 10 bases separated the two germline ends. The CDR3 bases are TGTGCCAGCTCACCACTTCAAGAATTGAACACCGGGGAGCTGTTTTTT. Translating it yields CASSPLQELNTGELFF.

This clone came up once. This rearrangement joins TRBV4-2 to TRBJ1-1; no reliable D call. The CDR3 contains 15 residues. From germline, CDR1 is LGHNA and CDR2 YNFKEQ. Trimming shortened V by 0 bases and J by 4 bases, and 12 bases separated the two germline ends. CDR3 sequence reads: CASSQEPSGGTEAFF. The CDR3 coding sequence is TGTGCCAGCAGCCAAGAACCTTCAGGAGGCACTGAAGCTTTCTTT.

The chain is built from TRBV7-9 and TRBJ1-1, with TRBD1 identical over 8 bases. Losses at the gene ends were 7 bases for V and 1 base for J; bases not matched to a gene: 5. The CDR3 is made up of 14 amino acids. From germline, CDR1 is SEHNR and CDR2 FQNEAQ (reference sequence). CDR3 residues: CASMDRVRNTEAFF. CDR3 nucleotides: TGTGCCAGCATGGACAGGGTGAGGAACACTGAAGCTTTCTTT.

The gene calls are TRBV6-5 and TRBJ2-5, with TRBD1 identical over 9 bases. Unmatched junction bases numbered 9, after V lost 6 bases and J lost 4 bases. CDR3 length equals 15 residues. Per the germline V gene, CDR1 is MNHEY and CDR2 is SVGAGI. The CDR3 here is CASSLTDRGGETQYF. The DNA for the CDR3 is TGTGCCAGCAGCCTAACGGACAGGGGAGGAGAGACCCAGTACTTC.

The V gene is TRBV5-1, the J gene TRBJ2-1; 7 nucleotides match TRBD2. CDR1 is SGHRS and CDR2 is YFSETQ in the germline V gene. CDR3 length equals 16 residues. After removal of 0 bases from V and 2 bases from J, the junction contained 5 bases not matched to a gene. CDR3 in amino acids: CASSLGSLAAYNEQFF. The CDR3 DNA reads as TGCGCCAGCAGCTTGGGGAGCCTAGCGGCCTACAATGAGCAGTTCTTC.

The rearrangement links TRBV9 to TRBJ2-5, with 7 bases that match TRBD1. Germline CDR1 SGDLS, CDR2 YYNGEE. The CDR3 covers 13 residues. The J segment lost 1 base and the V segment lost 6 bases, leaving 3 bases of the junction unmatched. The CDR3 region is CASTRDSQETQYF. The CDR3 DNA reads TGTGCCAGCACCAGGGACAGCCAAGAGACCCAGTACTTC.